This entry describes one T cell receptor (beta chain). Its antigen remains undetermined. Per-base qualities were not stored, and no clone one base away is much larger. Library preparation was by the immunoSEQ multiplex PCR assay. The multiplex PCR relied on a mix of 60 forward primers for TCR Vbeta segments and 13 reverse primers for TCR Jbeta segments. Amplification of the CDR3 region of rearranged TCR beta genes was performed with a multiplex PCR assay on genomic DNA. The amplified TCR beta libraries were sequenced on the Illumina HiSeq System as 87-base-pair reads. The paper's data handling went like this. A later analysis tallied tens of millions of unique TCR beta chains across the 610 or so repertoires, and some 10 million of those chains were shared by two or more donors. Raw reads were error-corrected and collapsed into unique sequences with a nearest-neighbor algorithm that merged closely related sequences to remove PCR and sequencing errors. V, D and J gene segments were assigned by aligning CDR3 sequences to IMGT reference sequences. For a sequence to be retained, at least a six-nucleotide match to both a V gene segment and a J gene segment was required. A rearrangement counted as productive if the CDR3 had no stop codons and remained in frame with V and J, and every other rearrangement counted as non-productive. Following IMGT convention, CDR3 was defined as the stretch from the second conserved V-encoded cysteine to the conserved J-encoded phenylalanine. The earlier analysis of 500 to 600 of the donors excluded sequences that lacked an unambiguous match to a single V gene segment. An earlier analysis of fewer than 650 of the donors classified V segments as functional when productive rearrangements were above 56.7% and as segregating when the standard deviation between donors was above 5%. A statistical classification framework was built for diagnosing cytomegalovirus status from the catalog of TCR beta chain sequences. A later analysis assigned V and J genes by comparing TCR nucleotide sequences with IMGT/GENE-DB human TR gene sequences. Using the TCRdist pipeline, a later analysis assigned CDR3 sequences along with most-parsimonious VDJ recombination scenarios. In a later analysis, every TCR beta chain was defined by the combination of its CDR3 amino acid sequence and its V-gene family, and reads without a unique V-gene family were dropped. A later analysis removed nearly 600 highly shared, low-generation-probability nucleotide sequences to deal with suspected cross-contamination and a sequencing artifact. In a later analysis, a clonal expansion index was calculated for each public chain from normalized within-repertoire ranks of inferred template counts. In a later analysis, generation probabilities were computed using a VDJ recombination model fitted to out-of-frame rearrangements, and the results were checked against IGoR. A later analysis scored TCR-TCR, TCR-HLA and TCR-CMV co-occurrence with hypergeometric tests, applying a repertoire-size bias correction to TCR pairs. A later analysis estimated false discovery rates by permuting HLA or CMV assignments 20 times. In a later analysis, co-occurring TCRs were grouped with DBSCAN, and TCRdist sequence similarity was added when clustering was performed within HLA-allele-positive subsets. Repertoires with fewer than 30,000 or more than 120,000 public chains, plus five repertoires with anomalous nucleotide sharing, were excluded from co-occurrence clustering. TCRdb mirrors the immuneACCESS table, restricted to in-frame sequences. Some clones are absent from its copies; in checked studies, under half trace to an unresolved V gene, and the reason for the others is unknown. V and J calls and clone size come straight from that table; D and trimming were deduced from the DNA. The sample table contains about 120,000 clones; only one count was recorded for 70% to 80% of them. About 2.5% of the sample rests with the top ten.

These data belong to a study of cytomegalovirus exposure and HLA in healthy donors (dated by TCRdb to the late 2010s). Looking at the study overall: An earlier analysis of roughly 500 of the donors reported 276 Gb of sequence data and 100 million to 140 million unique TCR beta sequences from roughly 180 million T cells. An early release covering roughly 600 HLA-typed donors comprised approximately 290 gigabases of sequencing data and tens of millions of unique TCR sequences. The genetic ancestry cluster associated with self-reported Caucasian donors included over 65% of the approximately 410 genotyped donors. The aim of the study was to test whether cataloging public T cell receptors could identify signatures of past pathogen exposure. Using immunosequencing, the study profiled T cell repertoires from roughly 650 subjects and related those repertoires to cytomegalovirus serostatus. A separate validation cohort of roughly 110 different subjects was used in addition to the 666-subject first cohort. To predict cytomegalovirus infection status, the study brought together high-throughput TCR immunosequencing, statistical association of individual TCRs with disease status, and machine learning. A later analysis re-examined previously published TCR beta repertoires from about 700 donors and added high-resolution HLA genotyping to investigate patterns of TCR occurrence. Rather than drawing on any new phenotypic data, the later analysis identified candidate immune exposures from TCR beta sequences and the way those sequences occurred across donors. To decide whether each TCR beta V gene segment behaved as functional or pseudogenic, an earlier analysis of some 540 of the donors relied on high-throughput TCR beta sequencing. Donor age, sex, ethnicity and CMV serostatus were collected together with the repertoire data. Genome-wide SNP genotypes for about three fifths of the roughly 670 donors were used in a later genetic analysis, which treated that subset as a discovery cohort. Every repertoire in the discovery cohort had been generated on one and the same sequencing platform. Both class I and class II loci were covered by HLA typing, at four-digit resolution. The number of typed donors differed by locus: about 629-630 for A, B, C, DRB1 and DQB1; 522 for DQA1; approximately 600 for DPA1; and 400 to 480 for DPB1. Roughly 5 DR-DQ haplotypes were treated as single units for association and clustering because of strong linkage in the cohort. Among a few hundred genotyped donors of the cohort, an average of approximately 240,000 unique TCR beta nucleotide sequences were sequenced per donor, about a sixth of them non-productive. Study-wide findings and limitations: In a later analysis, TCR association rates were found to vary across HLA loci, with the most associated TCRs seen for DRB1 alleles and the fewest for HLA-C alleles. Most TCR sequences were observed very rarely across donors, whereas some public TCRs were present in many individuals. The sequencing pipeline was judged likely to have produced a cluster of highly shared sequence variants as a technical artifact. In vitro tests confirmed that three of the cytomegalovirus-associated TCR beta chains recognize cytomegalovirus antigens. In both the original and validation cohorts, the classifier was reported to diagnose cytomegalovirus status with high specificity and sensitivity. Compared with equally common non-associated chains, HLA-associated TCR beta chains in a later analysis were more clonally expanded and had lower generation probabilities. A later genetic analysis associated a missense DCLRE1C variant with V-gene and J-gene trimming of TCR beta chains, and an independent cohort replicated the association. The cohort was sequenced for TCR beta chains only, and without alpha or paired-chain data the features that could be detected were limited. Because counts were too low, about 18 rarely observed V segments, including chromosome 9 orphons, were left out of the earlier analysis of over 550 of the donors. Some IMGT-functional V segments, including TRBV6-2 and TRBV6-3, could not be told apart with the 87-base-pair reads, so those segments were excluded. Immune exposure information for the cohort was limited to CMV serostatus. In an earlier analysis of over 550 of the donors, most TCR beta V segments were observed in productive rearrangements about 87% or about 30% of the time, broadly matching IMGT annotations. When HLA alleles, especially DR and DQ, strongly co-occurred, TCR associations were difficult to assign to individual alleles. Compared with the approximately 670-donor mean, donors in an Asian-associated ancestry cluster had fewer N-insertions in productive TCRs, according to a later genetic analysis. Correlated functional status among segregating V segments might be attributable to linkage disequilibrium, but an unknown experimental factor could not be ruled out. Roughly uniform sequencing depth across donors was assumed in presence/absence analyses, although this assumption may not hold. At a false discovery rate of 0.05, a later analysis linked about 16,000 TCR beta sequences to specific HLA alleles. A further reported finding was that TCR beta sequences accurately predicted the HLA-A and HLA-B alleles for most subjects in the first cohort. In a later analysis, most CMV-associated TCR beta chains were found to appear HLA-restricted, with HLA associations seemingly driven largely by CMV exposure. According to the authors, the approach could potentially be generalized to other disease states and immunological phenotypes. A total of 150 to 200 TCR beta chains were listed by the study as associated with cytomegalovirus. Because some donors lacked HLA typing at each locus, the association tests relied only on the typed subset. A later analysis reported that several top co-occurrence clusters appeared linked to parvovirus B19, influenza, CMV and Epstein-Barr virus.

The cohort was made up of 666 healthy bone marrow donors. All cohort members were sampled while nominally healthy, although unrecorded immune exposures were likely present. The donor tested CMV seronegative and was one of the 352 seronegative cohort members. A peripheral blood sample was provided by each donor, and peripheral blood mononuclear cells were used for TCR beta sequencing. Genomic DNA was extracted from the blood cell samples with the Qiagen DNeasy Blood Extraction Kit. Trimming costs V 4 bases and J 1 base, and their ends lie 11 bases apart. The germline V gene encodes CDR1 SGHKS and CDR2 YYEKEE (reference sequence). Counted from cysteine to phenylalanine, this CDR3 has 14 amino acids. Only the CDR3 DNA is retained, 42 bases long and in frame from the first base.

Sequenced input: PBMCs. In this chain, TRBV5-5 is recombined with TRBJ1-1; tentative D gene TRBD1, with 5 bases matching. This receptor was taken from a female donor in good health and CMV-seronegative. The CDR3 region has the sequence CASSLRGGNTEAFF. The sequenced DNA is TGTGCCAGCAGCCTGCGCGGGGGGAACACTGAAGCTTTCTTT.